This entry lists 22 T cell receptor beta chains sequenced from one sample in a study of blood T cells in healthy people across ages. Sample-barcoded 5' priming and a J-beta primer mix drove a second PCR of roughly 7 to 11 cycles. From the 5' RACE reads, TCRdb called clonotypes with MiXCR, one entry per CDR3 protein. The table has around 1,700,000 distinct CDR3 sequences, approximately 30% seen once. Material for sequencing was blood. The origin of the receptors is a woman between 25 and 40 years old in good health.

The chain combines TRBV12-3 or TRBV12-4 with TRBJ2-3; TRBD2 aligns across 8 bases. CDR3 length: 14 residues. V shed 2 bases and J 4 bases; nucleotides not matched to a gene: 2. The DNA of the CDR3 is TGTGCCAGCAGTTTAAGCGGGAGATCAGATACGCAGTATTTT. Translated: CASSLSGRSDTQYF.

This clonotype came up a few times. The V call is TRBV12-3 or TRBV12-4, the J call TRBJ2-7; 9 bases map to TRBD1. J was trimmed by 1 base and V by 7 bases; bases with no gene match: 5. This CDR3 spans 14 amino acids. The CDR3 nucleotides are TGTGCCAGCATAGGGACAGGGATTTCCTACGAGCAGTACTTC. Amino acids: CASIGTGISYEQYF.

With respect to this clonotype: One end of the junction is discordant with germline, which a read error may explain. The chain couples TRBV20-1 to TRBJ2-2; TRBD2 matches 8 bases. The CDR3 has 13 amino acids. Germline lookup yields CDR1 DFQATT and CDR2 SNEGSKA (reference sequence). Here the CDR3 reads CSARAGGTGERFF. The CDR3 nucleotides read TGCAGTGCTAGAGCGGGGGGGACCGGGGAGCGGTTTTTT.

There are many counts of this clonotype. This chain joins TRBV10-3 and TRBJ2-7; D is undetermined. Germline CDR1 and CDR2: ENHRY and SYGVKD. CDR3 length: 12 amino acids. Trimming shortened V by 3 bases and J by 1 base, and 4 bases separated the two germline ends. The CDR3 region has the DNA TGTGCCATCAGTGATCTGTCCTACGAGCAGTACTTC. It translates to CAISDLSYEQYF.

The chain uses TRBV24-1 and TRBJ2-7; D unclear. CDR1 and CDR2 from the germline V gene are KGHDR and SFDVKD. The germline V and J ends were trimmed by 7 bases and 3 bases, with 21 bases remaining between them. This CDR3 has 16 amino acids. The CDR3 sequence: CATSRASGKGSYEQYF. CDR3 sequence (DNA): TGTGCCACCAGCCGCGCCTCTGGAAAAGGAAGCTACGAGCAGTACTTC.

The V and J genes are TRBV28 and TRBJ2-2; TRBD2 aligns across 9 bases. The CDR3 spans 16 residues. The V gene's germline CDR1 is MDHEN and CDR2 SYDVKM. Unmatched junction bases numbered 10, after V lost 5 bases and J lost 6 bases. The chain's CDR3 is CASSPLGLAIAGELFF. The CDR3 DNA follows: TGTGCCAGCAGTCCCTTGGGACTAGCAATAGCCGGGGAGCTGTTTTTT.

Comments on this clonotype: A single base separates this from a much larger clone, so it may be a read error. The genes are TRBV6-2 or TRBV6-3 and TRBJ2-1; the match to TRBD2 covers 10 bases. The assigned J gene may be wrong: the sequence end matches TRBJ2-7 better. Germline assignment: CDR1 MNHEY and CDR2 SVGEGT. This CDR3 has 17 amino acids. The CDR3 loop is CASSYSGQRGGYNEQYF. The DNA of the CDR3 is TGTGCCAGCAGTTACTCAGGACAGCGGGGGGGATACAATGAGCAGTACTTC.

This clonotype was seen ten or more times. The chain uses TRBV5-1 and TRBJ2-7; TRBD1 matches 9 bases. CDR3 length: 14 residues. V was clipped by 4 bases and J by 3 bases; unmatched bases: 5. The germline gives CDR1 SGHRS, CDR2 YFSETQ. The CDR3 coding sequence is TGCGCCAGCAGCACGGGACAGGGAAGCTACGAGCAGTACTTC. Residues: CASSTGQGSYEQYF.

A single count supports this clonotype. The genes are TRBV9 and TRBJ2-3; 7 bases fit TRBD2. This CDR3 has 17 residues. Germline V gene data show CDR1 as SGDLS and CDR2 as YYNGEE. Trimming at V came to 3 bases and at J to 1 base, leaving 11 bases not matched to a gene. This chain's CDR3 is CASSEAPGTTGTDTQYF. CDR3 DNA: TGTGCCAGCAGCGAAGCCCCCGGGACTACCGGCACAGATACGCAGTATTTT.

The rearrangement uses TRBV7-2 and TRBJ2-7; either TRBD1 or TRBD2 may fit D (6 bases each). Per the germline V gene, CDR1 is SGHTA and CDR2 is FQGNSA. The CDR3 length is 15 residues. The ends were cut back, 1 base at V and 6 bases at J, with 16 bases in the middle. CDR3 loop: CASSLGGGNRGEQYF. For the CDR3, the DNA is TGTGCCAGCAGCTTAGGAGGGGGGAATCGCGGCGAGCAGTACTTC. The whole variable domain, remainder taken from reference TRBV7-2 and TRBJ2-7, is GAGVSQSPSNKVTEKGKDVELRCDPISGHTALYWYRQSLGQGLEFLIYFQGNSAPDKSGLPSDRFSAERTGGSVSTLTIQRTQQEDSAVYLCASSLGGGNRGEQYFGPGTRLTVT.

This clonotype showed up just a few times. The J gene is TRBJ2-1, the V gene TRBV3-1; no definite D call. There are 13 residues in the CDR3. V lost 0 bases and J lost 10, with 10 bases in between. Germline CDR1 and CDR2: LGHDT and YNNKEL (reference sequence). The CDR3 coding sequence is TGTGCCAGCAGCCAAGATTTAACGACCGAGCAGTTCTTC. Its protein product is CASSQDLTTEQFF.

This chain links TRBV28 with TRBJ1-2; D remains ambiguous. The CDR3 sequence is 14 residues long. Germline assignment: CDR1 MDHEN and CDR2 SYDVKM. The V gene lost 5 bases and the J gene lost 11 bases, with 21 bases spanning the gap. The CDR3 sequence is CASSDMDAGWKYTF. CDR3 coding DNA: TGTGCCAGCAGTGATATGGACGCGGGGTGGAAATACACCTTC.

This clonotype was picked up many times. As DNA, the CDR3 is TGTGCCAGCAGCTTTGCGGGGGGGATCAATGAGCAGTTCTTC. Translated, it gives CASSFAGGINEQFF. The chain is built from TRBV7-3 and TRBJ2-1; 9 positions agree with TRBD2. The ends lost 3 bases at V and 6 bases at J; junction bases unmatched: 3. The V gene's germline CDR1 is SGHTA and CDR2 FQGTGA. The CDR3 spans 14 residues.

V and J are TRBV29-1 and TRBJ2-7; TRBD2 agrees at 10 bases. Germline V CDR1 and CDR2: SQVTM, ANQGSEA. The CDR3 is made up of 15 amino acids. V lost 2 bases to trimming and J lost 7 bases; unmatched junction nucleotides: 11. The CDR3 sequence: CSVESGASGGLEQYF. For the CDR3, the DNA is TGCAGCGTTGAATCTGGGGCTAGCGGGGGCCTGGAGCAGTACTTC.

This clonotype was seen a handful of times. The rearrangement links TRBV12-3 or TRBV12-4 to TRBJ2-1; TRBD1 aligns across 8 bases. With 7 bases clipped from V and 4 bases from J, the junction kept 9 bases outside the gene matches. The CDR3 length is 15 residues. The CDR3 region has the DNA TGTGCCAGCATCCCTCGGGGGACAGGTTACAATGAGCAGTTCTTC. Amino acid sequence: CASIPRGTGYNEQFF.

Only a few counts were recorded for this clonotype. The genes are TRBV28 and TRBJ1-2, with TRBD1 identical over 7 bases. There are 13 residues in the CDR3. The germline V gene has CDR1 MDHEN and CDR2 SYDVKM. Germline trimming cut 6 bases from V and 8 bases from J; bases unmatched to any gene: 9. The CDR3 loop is CASRDPGQRGYTF. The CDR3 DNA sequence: TGTGCCAGCAGGGACCCGGGACAGAGAGGCTACACCTTC.

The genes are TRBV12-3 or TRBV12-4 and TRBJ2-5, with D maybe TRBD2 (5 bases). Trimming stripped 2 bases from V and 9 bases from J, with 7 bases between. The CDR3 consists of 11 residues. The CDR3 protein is CASSLLEAQYF. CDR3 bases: TGTGCCAGCAGTTTACTGGAGGCCCAGTACTTC.

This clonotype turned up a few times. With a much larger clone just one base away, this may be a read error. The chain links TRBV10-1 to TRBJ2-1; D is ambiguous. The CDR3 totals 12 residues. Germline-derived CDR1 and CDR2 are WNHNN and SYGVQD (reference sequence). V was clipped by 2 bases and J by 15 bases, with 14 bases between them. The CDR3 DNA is TGCGCCAGCAGTGAGCCTGGATACCCGGCGTTCTTC. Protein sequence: CASSEPGYPAFF.

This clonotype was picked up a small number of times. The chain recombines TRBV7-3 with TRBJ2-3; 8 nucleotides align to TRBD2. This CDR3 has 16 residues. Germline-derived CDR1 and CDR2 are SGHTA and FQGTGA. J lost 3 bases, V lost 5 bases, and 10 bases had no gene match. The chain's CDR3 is CASSRLAGLRTDTQYF. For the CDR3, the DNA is TGTGCCAGCAGCAGATTAGCGGGGCTTCGAACAGATACGCAGTATTTT.

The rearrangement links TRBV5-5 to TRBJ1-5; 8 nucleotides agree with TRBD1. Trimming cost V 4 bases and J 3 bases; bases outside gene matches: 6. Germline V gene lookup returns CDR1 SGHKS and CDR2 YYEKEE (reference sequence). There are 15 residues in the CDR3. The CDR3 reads CASSGTGQNNQPQHF. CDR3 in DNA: TGTGCCAGCAGCGGGACAGGACAGAACAATCAGCCCCAGCATTTT.

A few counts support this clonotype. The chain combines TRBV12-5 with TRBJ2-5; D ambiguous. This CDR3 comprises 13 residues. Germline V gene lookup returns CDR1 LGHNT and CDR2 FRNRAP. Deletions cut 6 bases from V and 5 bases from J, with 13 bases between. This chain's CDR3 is CASGPTPGETQYF. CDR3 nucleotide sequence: TGTGCTAGTGGCCCGACCCCCGGGGAGACCCAGTACTTC.

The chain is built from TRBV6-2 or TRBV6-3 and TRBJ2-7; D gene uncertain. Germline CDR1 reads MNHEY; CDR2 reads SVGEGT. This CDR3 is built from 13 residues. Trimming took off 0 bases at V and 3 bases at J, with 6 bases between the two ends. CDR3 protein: CASSYSEIYEQYF. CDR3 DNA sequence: TGTGCCAGCAGTTACTCAGAGATCTACGAGCAGTACTTC.